What follows are 26 T cell receptor beta chains derived from one specimen sequenced in a study of T cell responses to AZD1222 COVID-19 vaccine. TCRdb keeps only in-frame clones here, not all; method: immunoSEQ multiplex PCR. The sample shows some 130,000 clones, more than 75% of them seen only once. The specimen comprised peripheral blood, sampled on day 0 of AZD1222 vaccination. The receptors here all came from an adult in good health.

J is TRBJ1-2 and V is TRBV18, with D hard to call. The CDR3 extends over 15 amino acids. Germline CDR1 reads KGHSH; CDR2 reads LQKENI. V was cut by 0 bases and J by 4 bases, with 12 bases left in between. CDR3 DNA sequence: TGTGCCAGCTCACCACCGGAACAGCTACCCTATGGCTACACCTTC. Residues: CASSPPEQLPYGYTF.

This chain joins TRBV20-1 and TRBJ1-5; D is ambiguous. Deletions cut 3 bases from V and 4 bases from J, with 13 bases between. The length of the CDR3 is 14 residues. Germline loops: CDR1 DFQATT, CDR2 SNEGSKA (reference sequence). This CDR3 reads CSASQAGLNQPQHF. CDR3 nucleotides: TGCAGTGCTAGTCAAGCAGGATTAAATCAGCCCCAGCATTTT.

This rearrangement joins TRBV19 to TRBJ1-5, with D possibly TRBD1 on 5 matching bases. There are 17 residues in the CDR3. V gave up 3 bases and J gave up 6 bases, with 21 bases separating them. Germline values: CDR1 LNHDA, CDR2 SQIVND (reference sequence). Here the CDR3 reads CASSIGPGYLRSQPQHF. CDR3 DNA sequence: TGTGCCAGTAGTATCGGGCCAGGGTACTTGAGAAGTCAGCCCCAGCATTTT.

The chain has TRBV12-5 and TRBJ1-2, with no clear D. CDR1 is LGHNT, CDR2 FRNRAP, per germline. Deletions cut 0 bases from V and 5 bases from J, with 13 bases between. The CDR3 loop spans 15 amino acids. The CDR3 sequence: CASGLVPVGLYGYTF. CDR3 coding DNA: TGTGCTAGTGGTTTGGTACCTGTAGGGTTGTATGGCTACACCTTC.

J is TRBJ1-1 and V is TRBV19, with D tentatively TRBD1 (5 bases). V shed 5 bases and J shed 5 bases, with 18 bases lying between them. Germline V lookup: CDR1 LNHDA, CDR2 SQIVND (reference sequence). CDR3 length: 15 residues. DNA of the CDR3: TGTGCCAGTAGTTTTGCGGGGGGTTTGGGGACTGAAGCTTTCTTT. This encodes CASSFAGGLGTEAFF.

The gene calls are TRBV6-5 and TRBJ2-2, with TRBD2 as a possible D gene (7 bases). Trimming pared 7 bases from V and 4 bases from J, leaving 16 bases between. CDR1 MNHEY and CDR2 SVGAGI come from the germline V gene. This CDR3 spans 15 amino acids. Here the CDR3 reads CASTGGSFSTGELFF. CDR3 nucleotides: TGTGCCAGCACGGGGGGCTCATTTAGCACCGGGGAGCTGTTTTTT.

The chain recombines TRBV19 with TRBJ1-1; 9 nucleotides agree with TRBD1. The CDR3 runs to 12 residues. CDR1 is LNHDA and CDR2 is SQIVND in the germline V gene (reference sequence). The V gene end was trimmed by 5 bases and the J gene end by 10 bases; junction bases not matched to a gene: 5. CDR3 sequence: CASSSQGARAFF. DNA of the CDR3: TGTGCCAGTAGTTCACAGGGGGCGCGAGCTTTCTTT.

This clone was seen only a few times. CDR3 amino acids: CAISAGQGGGYTF. The CDR3 bases are TGTGCCATCAGCGCGGGACAGGGGGGTGGCTACACCTTC. The rearrangement links TRBV10-3 to TRBJ1-2; 11 bases are shared with TRBD1. This CDR3 spans 13 amino acids. J gave up 7 bases and V 6 bases, and 4 bases lay outside the gene matches. Germline CDR1 reads ENHRY; CDR2 reads SYGVKD.

The chain recombines TRBV4-2 with TRBJ1-2; weak D call: TRBD1 (5 bases). Germline assignment: CDR1 LGHNA and CDR2 YNFKEQ. V was cut by 0 bases and J by 5 bases, with 13 bases left in between. This CDR3 comprises 15 residues. The CDR3 loop is CASSQDLTGEYGYTF. In DNA, the CDR3 is TGTGCCAGCAGCCAAGATCTAACAGGAGAATATGGCTACACCTTC.

The chain joins TRBV6-1 to TRBJ1-6; the match to TRBD1 covers 7 bases. CDR1 is MNHNS, CDR2 SASEGT, per germline. With 2 bases clipped from V and 4 bases from J, the junction kept 11 bases outside the gene matches. CDR3 length: 18 amino acids. In DNA, the CDR3 is TGTGCCAGCAGTGAAAAGGCCAGGGGGTCAGTTTATAATTCACCCCTCCACTTT. It yields the protein CASSEKARGSVYNSPLHF.

For this clone: This specimen includes other DNA sequences encoding the same CDR3. The V and J genes are TRBV5-1 and TRBJ1-3, with D unclear. The CDR3 covers 14 residues. Germline lookup yields CDR1 SGHRS and CDR2 YFSETQ. Between the trimmed V and J ends, which lost 0 bases and 1 base, there was a span of 5 bases. The CDR3 sequence is CASSLEGSGNTIYF. Here the CDR3 DNA reads TGCGCCAGCAGCTTGGAAGGTTCTGGAAACACCATATATTTT.

The chain recombines TRBV5-6 with TRBJ2-7, with 11 bases lining up with TRBD1. After removal of 4 bases from V and 6 bases from J, the junction contained 9 bases not matched to a gene. Per germline, CDR1 SGHDT and CDR2 YYEEEE. This CDR3 spans 15 amino acids. CDR3 loop: CASSEVGTGGVEQYF. The CDR3 DNA is TGTGCCAGCAGCGAAGTCGGGACAGGGGGAGTCGAGCAGTACTTC. The complete variable domain, with remaining parts taken from reference TRBV5-6 and TRBJ2-7, reads DAGVTQSPTHLIKTRGQQVTLRCSPKSGHDTVSWYQQALGQGPQFIFQYYEEEERQRGNFPDRFSGHQFPNYSSELNVNALLLGDSALYLCASSEVGTGGVEQYFGPGTRLTVT.

The chain has TRBV30 and TRBJ1-6; D gene unclear. The CDR3 length is 14 residues. Germline V CDR1 and CDR2: GTSNPN, SVGIG (reference sequence). Trimming left V 3 bases short and J 6 bases short, with 12 bases between. CDR3 in DNA: TGTGCCTGGAGCTTTTGGCAGGTTAATTCACCCCTCCACTTT. It is translated as CAWSFWQVNSPLHF.

J is TRBJ1-5 and V is TRBV6-5, with no clear D. Germline-derived CDR1 and CDR2 are MNHEY and SVGAGI. CDR3 length: 14 amino acids. V gave up 0 bases and J gave up 6 bases, with 9 bases separating them. The CDR3 here is CASSYSLWSQPQHF. The DNA for the CDR3 is TGTGCCAGCAGTTACTCGTTGTGGAGTCAGCCCCAGCATTTT.

This clone showed up just a few times. The chain employs TRBV2 and TRBJ2-3; D possibly uses TRBD1 or TRBD2 (5 bases each). V was trimmed by 3 bases and J by 6 bases, leaving 10 bases between them. Germline CDR1 and CDR2: SNHLY and FYNNEI. This CDR3 contains 13 residues. In DNA form, the CDR3 reads TGTGCCAGCAGTGATGGGACGGGCGATACGCAGTATTTT. Encoded protein: CASSDGTGDTQYF.

CDR3: CASTPLGQGDTEAFF. The CDR3 bases are TGTGCCAGCACCCCCCTCGGACAGGGCGACACTGAAGCTTTCTTT. The V and J genes are TRBV28 and TRBJ1-1; 8 bases match TRBD1. The CDR3 runs 15 residues. Losses at the gene ends were 7 bases for V and 3 bases for J; bases not matched to a gene: 10. Germline CDR1 MDHEN, CDR2 SYDVKM.

The CDR3 reads CAIRLDRGQHNEQFF. In DNA, the CDR3 is TGTGCCATCAGGCTGGACAGGGGGCAACACAATGAGCAGTTCTTC. The J gene is TRBJ2-1, the V gene TRBV10-3; 11 bases are a match to TRBD1. The CDR3 covers 15 residues. In germline, CDR1 is ENHRY, CDR2 SYGVKD. The junction had 6 bases not matched to a gene; V was cut back by 6 bases and J by 5 bases.

This clone was detected once. This chain links TRBV5-4 with TRBJ2-3, with D possibly matching TRBD1 (5 bases). The CDR3 length is 15 residues. With 2 bases removed from V and 1 base from J, the gap between germline ends came to 11 bases. Germline V lookup: CDR1 SGHNT, CDR2 YYREEE (reference sequence). The CDR3 sequence is CASSFRIGGTDTQYF. In DNA form, the CDR3 reads TGTGCCAGCAGCTTCCGCATAGGGGGCACAGATACGCAGTATTTT.

This clone was recorded once. The gene calls are TRBV24-1 and TRBJ2-5, with 8 bases aligning to TRBD1. Per germline, CDR1 KGHDR and CDR2 SFDVKD. Trimming cost V 3 bases and J 1 base; bases outside gene matches: 9. The CDR3 extends over 17 amino acids. The DNA for the CDR3 is TGTGCCACCAGTGATAAACCGGGACAGGATACCCAAGAGACCCAGTACTTC. Its protein is CATSDKPGQDTQETQYF.

The rearrangement joins TRBV15 to TRBJ1-2; 11 nucleotides align to TRBD1. J lost 3 bases, V lost 3 bases, and 6 bases had no gene match. The V gene's germline CDR1 is LNHNV and CDR2 YYDKDF (reference sequence). This CDR3 is built from 16 residues. The DNA for the CDR3 is TGTGCCACCAGCAGCCCCCGGGACAGGGGGTACTATGGCTACACCTTC. This sequence encodes CATSSPRDRGYYGYTF.

This clone was counted once. The J gene is TRBJ2-3, the V gene TRBV6-1; D is ambiguous. V lost 2 bases and J lost 2, with 14 bases in between. In germline, CDR1 is MNHNS, CDR2 SASEGT. The CDR3 has 16 amino acids. The CDR3 coding sequence is TGTGCCAGCAGTGAACGAGGCCTAACCTCCACAGATACGCAGTATTTT. Translation gives CASSERGLTSTDTQYF.

The genes are TRBV5-1 and TRBJ2-6, with D possibly TRBD1 on 5 matching bases. Germline CDR1 SGHRS, CDR2 YFSETQ. There are 16 residues in the CDR3. V gave up 5 bases and J gave up 4 bases, with 16 bases separating them. The CDR3 spells CASRTVPSAGANVLTF. The CDR3 DNA follows: TGCGCCAGCAGGACAGTTCCTTCGGCCGGGGCCAACGTCCTGACTTTC.

The chain recombines TRBV7-3 with TRBJ2-3; D possibly corresponds to TRBD2 (6 bases). Trimming took off 6 bases at V and 5 bases at J, with 18 bases between the two ends. This CDR3 region has 15 residues. From germline, CDR1 is SGHTA and CDR2 FQGTGA. CDR3 nucleotides: TGTGCCAGCAGTATTGAGGGGACTCGCAAAGATACGCAGTATTTT. Its translation is CASSIEGTRKDTQYF.

A remark on this clone: With a much larger clone just one base away, this may be a read error. Additional DNA sequences in this sample encode the identical CDR3. The gene calls are TRBV7-9 and TRBJ1-2, with a possible D match to TRBD1 (6 bases). Germline-derived CDR1 and CDR2 are SEHNR and FQNEAQ (reference sequence). This CDR3 region has 16 residues. CDR3 loop: CASSNTGSQNAYGYTF. DNA of the CDR3: TGCGCCAGCAGCAATACAGGGTCTCAGAATGCCTATGGCTACACCTTC.

The gene calls are TRBV5-1 and TRBJ1-1; D not resolved. Germline V gene data show CDR1 as SGHRS and CDR2 as YFSETQ. Deletions cut 2 bases from V and 1 base from J, with 15 bases between. The CDR3 is 16 amino acids. CDR3 region: CASSFFRGGWNTEAFF. The CDR3 DNA reads TGCGCCAGCAGCTTCTTTCGCGGAGGTTGGAACACTGAAGCTTTCTTT.

This chain connects TRBV11-3 to TRBJ2-3; 11 nucleotides match TRBD2. V was pared by 3 bases and J by 6 bases, with 2 bases of the junction left unmatched. Per germline, CDR1 SGHNT and CDR2 YENEEA. The CDR3 is made up of 14 amino acids. The CDR3 coding sequence is TGTGCCAGCAGCTTTGGACTAGCGGGCGATACGCAGTATTTT. Translating gives CASSFGLAGDTQYF.